Shown below are 20 T cell receptor beta chains from a single sample sequenced in a study of T-cell reconstitution after alpha-beta-depleted transplantation in children. Unique molecular identifiers were built into the TCRbeta library. TCRdb called the PCR reads again in MiXCR, with one record for every CDR3 protein. The top ten hold 35% of the sample, which has about 200,000 distinct CDR3 sequences, around 8.4% seen once. Here the sequenced sample was PBMCs, mostly from graft donor cells, taken 360 days after TCRalphabeta/CD19-depleted stem cell transplant. The receptors here all came from a male patient aged 2-15 years who had a stem cell transplant for acute myeloid leukemia, so the T cells may come from the graft donor.

This clonotype was counted at least ten times. The chain uses TRBV28 and TRBJ2-3; D gene uncertain. Trimming removed 3 bases from V and 8 bases from J, with 12 bases in between. Germline CDR1 reads MDHEN; CDR2 reads SYDVKM. This CDR3 region has 13 residues. The chain's CDR3 is CASSFGLTGTQYF. DNA of the CDR3: TGTGCCAGCAGTTTTGGGCTCACGGGTACGCAGTATTTT.

At least ten counts were recorded for this clonotype. The chain employs TRBV4-2 and TRBJ2-3; 10 positions match TRBD1. This CDR3 spans 14 amino acids. Trimming at V came to 3 bases and at J to 6 bases, leaving 3 bases not matched to a gene. Germline CDR1 LGHNA, CDR2 YNFKEQ. In nucleotides, the CDR3 is TGTGCCAGCAGCCAGCGACAGGGGGCGGATACGCAGTATTTT. This sequence encodes CASSQRQGADTQYF.

This clonotype was counted many times. The gene calls are TRBV20-1 and TRBJ2-7; D is tentatively TRBD1 or TRBD2 (6 bases each). From germline, CDR1 is DFQATT and CDR2 SNEGSKA (reference sequence). The CDR3 has 12 amino acids. Trimming cost V 3 bases and J 5 bases, with 11 bases left between them. The CDR3 loop reads CSASRGADEQYV. The CDR3 DNA is TGCAGTGCTAGTAGGGGGGCGGACGAGCAGTACGTC.

This clonotype was picked up many times. The CDR3 sequence is CATTNGRQETQYF. The CDR3 nucleotides are TGTGCCACCACTAACGGGAGGCAAGAGACCCAGTACTTC. The chain links TRBV2 to TRBJ2-5; 7 positions agree with TRBD2. Trimming cost V 10 bases and J 2 bases; bases outside gene matches: 7. The CDR3 covers 13 residues. Germline-derived CDR1 and CDR2 are SNHLY and FYNNEI.

There are many counts of this clonotype. The CDR3, as DNA: TGCGCCAGCGGCCCGGGGGGGCGAGAGACCCAGTACTTC. It codes for CASGPGGRETQYF. This chain connects TRBV5-1 to TRBJ2-5; TRBD2 matches 8 bases. CDR1 is SGHRS and CDR2 is YFSETQ in the germline V gene. The CDR3 consists of 13 residues. The trim removed 7 bases at V and 4 bases at J, leaving 6 bases unmatched.

This clonotype has a handful of counts. The rearrangement links TRBV6-5 to TRBJ2-6; no firm D call. V lost 5 bases to trimming and J lost 1 base, with 15 bases between them. Germline V gene lookup returns CDR1 MNHEY and CDR2 SVGAGI. The CDR3 is 17 residues long. CDR3 bases: TGTGCCAGCAGTAACCGGGCCCAGGTTTCTGGGGCCAACGTCCTGACTTTC. Protein product: CASSNRAQVSGANVLTF.

This clonotype was recorded a few times. The J gene is TRBJ2-7, the V gene TRBV29-1; the D gene is possibly TRBD1 (6 bases). The CDR3 runs 14 residues. Germline V gives CDR1 SQVTM, CDR2 ANQGSEA. Trimming removed 3 bases from V and 3 bases from J, with 15 bases in between. The CDR3: CSVETRGTDYEQYF. DNA for the CDR3: TGCAGCGTTGAGACCAGGGGAACGGACTACGAGCAGTACTTC.

The chain employs TRBV10-3 and TRBJ2-7, with D perhaps TRBD1 or TRBD2 (5 bases each). V was shortened by 8 bases and J by 4 bases, with 18 bases between the two germline ends. Germline V gives CDR1 ENHRY, CDR2 SYGVKD. This CDR3 spans 14 amino acids. The CDR3 DNA reads TGTGCCATCGGGGGAATGGGGGACCCTTACGAGCAGTACTTC. Its translation: CAIGGMGDPYEQYF.

This clonotype was seen a few times. The V call is TRBV5-1, the J call TRBJ2-7, with TRBD2 as a possible D gene (6 bases). The V gene lost 0 bases and the J gene lost 4 bases, with 14 bases spanning the gap. The CDR3 spans 15 residues. Germline lookup yields CDR1 SGHRS and CDR2 YFSETQ. This chain's CDR3 is CASSLVVAGGYEQYF. The CDR3 nucleotides read TGCGCCAGCAGCTTGGTCGTAGCCGGGGGTTACGAGCAGTACTTC. Drawing the rest from reference TRBV5-1 and TRBJ2-7, the complete variable domain is KAGVTQTPRYLIKTRGQQVTLSCSPISGHRSVSWYQQTPGQGLQFLFEYFSETQRNKGNFPGRFSGRQFSNSRSEMNVSTLELGDSALYLCASSLVVAGGYEQYFGPGTRLTVT.

This clonotype turned up a few times. This chain links TRBV12-3 or TRBV12-4 with TRBJ2-5; 9 bases line up with TRBD1. The CDR3 is 15 amino acids. V was clipped by 6 bases and J by 4 bases; unmatched bases: 9. Here the CDR3 reads CASSAGQGVRETQYF. The CDR3 nucleotides read TGTGCCAGCAGCGCGGGACAGGGAGTAAGAGAGACCCAGTACTTC.

This clonotype was seen many times. This chain uses TRBV27 with TRBJ2-2, with 12 bases lining up with TRBD2. The germline V gene encodes CDR1 MNHEY and CDR2 SMNVEV (reference sequence). V lost 5 bases and J lost 0; bases outside the gene matches: 7. CDR3 length equals 18 residues. CDR3 DNA sequence: TGTGCCAGCAGTCCACGGACTAGCGGGAACGCGAACACCGGGGAGCTGTTTTTT. Translation gives CASSPRTSGNANTGELFF.

V is TRBV27 and J is TRBJ2-3; 8 bases are shared with TRBD1. CDR3 length: 15 amino acids. The ends lost 5 bases at V and 5 bases at J; junction bases unmatched: 9. Germline lookup yields CDR1 MNHEY and CDR2 SMNVEV (reference sequence). CDR3: CASSLRQGRRDTQYF. The CDR3 nucleotides are TGTGCCAGCAGTCTTAGACAGGGGAGGAGAGATACGCAGTATTTT.

At least ten counts were recorded for this clonotype. This chain joins TRBV10-3 and TRBJ1-1; 12 nucleotides agree with TRBD1. With 4 bases clipped from V and 7 bases from J, the junction kept 7 bases outside the gene matches. Per germline, CDR1 ENHRY and CDR2 SYGVKD. This CDR3 is built from 15 residues. CDR3 sequence reads: CAISVRDRGRVEAFF. CDR3 sequence (DNA): TGTGCCATCAGTGTCAGGGACAGGGGGCGAGTTGAAGCTTTCTTT.

The chain uses TRBV29-1 and TRBJ2-3; 8 bases align to TRBD1. The V segment lost 4 bases and the J segment 1 base; nucleotides outside the gene matches: 1. Germline-derived CDR1 and CDR2 are SQVTM and ANQGSEA. The CDR3 contains 13 residues. CDR3 in amino acids: CSVGGQGTDTQYF. The CDR3 region has the DNA TGCAGCGTTGGGGGACAGGGCACAGATACGCAGTATTTT.

This clonotype showed up many times. The chain links TRBV20-1 to TRBJ2-1; D is perhaps TRBD2 (6 bases). Germline V gene data show CDR1 as DFQATT and CDR2 as SNEGSKA (reference sequence). The CDR3 spans 11 residues. V was trimmed by 4 bases and J by 7 bases, leaving 8 bases between them. The CDR3 loop is CSAIRGNEQFF. CDR3 in DNA: TGCAGTGCTATCCGGGGGAATGAGCAGTTCTTC.

This clonotype has only a few counts. The chain is built from TRBV20-1 and TRBJ2-5; maybe TRBD2 (5 bases). The CDR3 consists of 14 residues. V was pared by 6 bases and J by 7 bases, with 21 bases between. CDR1 is DFQATT and CDR2 is SNEGSKA in the germline V gene (reference sequence). CDR3 sequence: CSAPKEEPAGTQYF. The CDR3 DNA sequence: TGCAGTGCCCCGAAGGAGGAACCCGCGGGGACCCAGTACTTC.

This clonotype showed up many times. The chain is built from TRBV4-2 and TRBJ2-2; D not resolved. From germline, CDR1 is LGHNA and CDR2 YNFKEQ. CDR3 length equals 17 residues. Trimming stripped 1 base from V and 0 bases from J, with 12 bases between. CDR3 amino acids: CASSQGHGQANTGELFF. CDR3 coding DNA: TGTGCCAGCAGCCAAGGCCATGGGCAGGCGAACACCGGGGAGCTGTTTTTT.

In this sample, this clonotype turned up many times. The rearrangement uses TRBV6-5 and TRBJ2-1; the match to TRBD1 covers 10 bases. The CDR3 is 16 residues long. CDR1 is MNHEY, CDR2 SVGAGI, per germline. V shed 2 bases and J 4 bases; nucleotides not matched to a gene: 5. The DNA of the CDR3 is TGTGCCAGCAGTTACCACCGGACAGGGGGTTACAATGAGCAGTTCTTC. Encoded protein: CASSYHRTGGYNEQFF.

This clonotype was detected only a few times. The chain has TRBV20-1 and TRBJ2-1; TRBD2 matches 12 bases. The germline V gene has CDR1 DFQATT and CDR2 SNEGSKA (reference sequence). CDR3 length: 17 residues. The junction had 6 bases not matched to a gene; V was cut back by 3 bases and J by 0 bases. In DNA form, the CDR3 reads TGCAGTGCTAGCGGTCTAGCGGGGGGGAGCTCCTACAATGAGCAGTTCTTC. Translation: CSASGLAGGSSYNEQFF.

This clonotype was counted only a few times. The chain combines TRBV6-5 with TRBJ1-1; no firm D call. Trimming pared 2 bases from V and 7 bases from J, leaving 17 bases between. The V gene's germline CDR1 is MNHEY and CDR2 SVGAGI. This CDR3 spans 15 amino acids. This chain's CDR3 is CASSYQDPEYGEAFF. The CDR3, as DNA: TGTGCCAGCAGTTACCAGGACCCGGAATATGGTGAAGCTTTCTTT.